This is a list of T cell receptor beta chains from one sample in a study of persistence of HIV-infected CD4 T cells. Their antigens remain unidentified. Profiling relied on immunoSEQ multiplex PCR, and the TCRdb table lists in-frame clones only, not all of them. There are about 40,000 clones in the sample; around 78% occur only once, and 11% to 15% lies in the top ten. The specimen comprised CD4+ T cells sorted from PBMCs after 18-hour stimulation, sampled from a patient who received antiretroviral therapy. The receptors here all came from an adult man with HIV who was CMV-seropositive. Each CDR3 is given with its conserved first and last residue. A D gene is named only where the DNA matches it firmly. Clone size, where shown, is once, few, many, or a class for clones that have expanded.

V gene,CDR3 length,J gene,D gene,clone size,CDR3 DNA,CDR3 protein
TRBV4-1,19,TRBJ2-2,TRBD2,-,TGCGCCAGCAGCCAGGGGGTGACTTTGGCTAGCGGGAGGACCGGGGAGCTGTTTTTT,CASSQGVTLASGRTGELFF
TRBV15,17,TRBJ2-1,TRBD2,-,TGTGCCACCAGCAGAGATCAACTAGCGGGGGTTGGCGATGAGCAGTTCTTC,CATSRDQLAGVGDEQFF
TRBV19,14,TRBJ2-3,TRBD1,-,TGTGCCAGTACTCGGACAGGTAGCACAGATACGCAGTATTTT,CASTRTGSTDTQYF
TRBV28,15,TRBJ1-2,TRBD1,-,TGTGCCAGCATCCCTGATGGGACAGGGGCTAGAGGCTACACCTTC,CASIPDGTGARGYTF
TRBV27,14,TRBJ1-1,TRBD1,-,TGTGCCAGCAGTGCGCGACAGGGTGCGACTGAAGCTTTCTTT,CASSARQGATEAFF
TRBV30,13,TRBJ1-2,-,once,TGTGCCTGGAGGGGACACGGAAACTATGGCTACACCTTC,CAWRGHGNYGYTF
TRBV19,20,TRBJ2-4,TRBD2,-,TGTGCCAGTAGTATAGGTTTCCGAGGACTAGCGGGAGGCGCTGTACACATTCAGTACTTC,CASSIGFRGLAGGAVHIQYF
TRBV18,13,TRBJ2-1,-,few,TGTGCCAGCTCACCACCGGTGTCCAATGAGCAGTTCTTC,CASSPPVSNEQFF
TRBV10-3,14,TRBJ1-3,-,-,TGTGCCATCAGTGACAGTCGCTCTGGAAACACCATATATTTT,CAISDSRSGNTIYF
TRBV6-1,14,TRBJ1-1,-,-,TGTGCCAGCAGTGATTGGGGGACGGAGACTGAAGCTTTCTTT,CASSDWGTETEAFF
TRBV25-1,14,TRBJ2-7,TRBD2,-,TGTGCCAGCGGATTGGGCGGGAGCTCCTACGAGCAGTACTTC,CASGLGGSSYEQYF
TRBV5-4,15,TRBJ1-6,TRBD1,-,TGTGCCAGCAGCTTCGGACAGGGGCATAATTCACCCCTCCACTTT,CASSFGQGHNSPLHF
TRBV5-4,17,TRBJ2-7,TRBD2,-,TGTGCCAGCAGCTGGGGGATCCCTAGCGGGGGGCCTTACGAGCAGTACTTC,CASSWGIPSGGPYEQYF
TRBV5-5,15,TRBJ1-2,-,few,TGTGCCAGCAGCTTGTCGTACATGACTAACTATGGCTACACCTTC,CASSLSYMTNYGYTF
TRBV28,14,TRBJ2-2,-,-,TGTGCCAGCAGTTTATTGGGGGGAACCGGGGAGCTGTTTTTT,CASSLLGGTGELFF
TRBV6-1,14,TRBJ2-2,-,-,TGTGCCAGCAGTGAACGGACATACACCGGGGAGCTGTTTTTT,CASSERTYTGELFF
TRBV6-1,16,TRBJ2-2,-,once,TGTGCCAGCAGTCAAGGGGCTTCGGGGAACACCGGGGAGCTGTTTTTT,CASSQGASGNTGELFF
TRBV5-8,13,TRBJ2-7,TRBD1,-,TGTGCCAGCGGCAGGGCAGGGGGCTACGAGCAGTACTTC,CASGRAGGYEQYF
TRBV19,14,TRBJ1-2,-,-,TGTGCCAGTAGTAGGACGGCAAGCTTCTATGGCTACACCTTC,CASSRTASFYGYTF
TRBV7-2,13,TRBJ2-3,TRBD2,-,TGTGCCAGCAGCCAGACTAGCGCGGATACGCAGTATTTT,CASSQTSADTQYF
TRBV15,11,TRBJ1-2,-,-,TGTGCCACCAGCAGAGACGGTGGCTACACCTTC,CATSRDGGYTF
TRBV7-3,15,TRBJ2-1,TRBD2,-,TGTGCCAGCAGCTTAACAAGCGGGAGGGACAATGAGCAGTTCTTC,CASSLTSGRDNEQFF
TRBV7-6,15,TRBJ1-1,-,-,TGTGCCAGCAGCTCGGACGGAGTGATGAACACTGAAGCTTTCTTT,CASSSDGVMNTEAFF
TRBV4-1,18,TRBJ2-2,-,-,TGCGCCAGCAGCCAACCCCCGAGGGGCCGGGACTGGGTCGGGGAGCTGTTTTTT,CASSQPPRGRDWVGELFF
TRBV6-1,19,TRBJ1-5,-,once,TGTGCCAGCAGTGAACTTGAAGGGGAGAAGGGAAAGCGCAATCAGCCCCAGCATTTT,CASSELEGEKGKRNQPQHF
TRBV7-9,14,TRBJ2-5,-,-,TGTGCCAGCAGCTTAGGGATAGCCCAAGAGACCCAGTACTTC,CASSLGIAQETQYF
TRBV9,14,TRBJ2-1,-,-,TGTGCCAGCAGCGTAGGGAACAATGGGGGTGAGCAGTTCTTC,CASSVGNNGGEQFF
TRBV7-2,15,TRBJ1-4,-,-,TGTGCCAGCAGCTTAGAATACAGCGGACGTGAAAAACTGTTTTTT,CASSLEYSGREKLFF
TRBV30,14,TRBJ1-2,TRBD1,-,TGTGCCTGGAGTATCCGGGACAGGTACCGGGGCTACACCTTC,CAWSIRDRYRGYTF
TRBV6-1,13,TRBJ1-5,-,-,TGTGCCAGCAGTGAAACGGTTAATCAGCCCCAGCATTTT,CASSETVNQPQHF
TRBV30,14,TRBJ1-5,-,few,TGTGCCTGGAGTCTAGGACTTGAGCGGCAGCCCCAGCATTTT,CAWSLGLERQPQHF
TRBV12-3/TRBV12-4,11,TRBJ1-1,-,-,TGTGCATCCAGGGGAATAGCTGAAGCTTTCTTT,CASRGIAEAFF
TRBV6-6,12,TRBJ2-3,-,-,TGTGCCAGCAAGGGATACACAGATACGCAGTATTTT,CASKGYTDTQYF
TRBV30,14,TRBJ1-5,-,-,TGTGCCTGGAGTGGGGGGGACCCTAATCAGCCCCAGCATTTT,CAWSGGDPNQPQHF
TRBV2,11,TRBJ2-2,-,-,TGTGCCAGCAGTGAGGGGCCCGACCTGTTTTTT,CASSEGPDLFF
TRBV20-1,11,TRBJ2-5,-,-,TGCAGTGCTAGAAGGAGTTCGACCCAGTACTTC,CSARRSSTQYF
TRBV4-3,16,TRBJ2-7,TRBD1,-,TGCGCCAGCAGCCACGGACCGGGACAGAGAGTCTACGAGCAGTACTTC,CASSHGPGQRVYEQYF
TRBV30,15,TRBJ2-1,-,few,TGTGCCTGGAGTGGTAAAGGAGGTTCCTACAATGAGCAGTTCTTC,CAWSGKGGSYNEQFF
TRBV11-3,15,TRBJ2-7,-,-,TGTGCCAGCAGCCCCGGCGAGGGGATCGTCTACGAGCAGTACTTC,CASSPGEGIVYEQYF
TRBV5-1,14,TRBJ2-7,TRBD2,-,TGCGCCAGCAGCTTGGCCGAATTAGCGGGGGAGCAGTACTTC,CASSLAELAGEQYF
TRBV6-6,16,TRBJ1-5,-,-,TGTGCCAGCAGTTACACGTTGACAGGAGGCAATCAGCCCCAGCATTTT,CASSYTLTGGNQPQHF
TRBV7-9,17,TRBJ1-1,-,-,TGTGCCAGCAGCTTTTGGGAAGTTGTCCCCCTCCTTACTGAAGCTTTCTTT,CASSFWEVVPLLTEAFF
TRBV7-7,17,TRBJ2-1,TRBD2,-,TGTGCCAGCAGCTTAGAGGCTAGCGGCGGCTCCTACAATGAGCAGTTCTTC,CASSLEASGGSYNEQFF
TRBV15,15,TRBJ2-7,-,-,TGTGCCACCAGCAGAGAAAGACAGAGCTCCTACGAGCAGTACTTC,CATSRERQSSYEQYF
TRBV24-1,19,TRBJ2-5,TRBD1,-,TGTGCCACCAGTGATTTGTTTTCGATTACAGGGGGCGGTCAAGAGACCCAGTACTTC,CATSDLFSITGGGQETQYF
TRBV27,14,TRBJ1-2,-,few,TGTGCCAGCAGTTTTATAGGGGTTGGCTATGGCTACACCTTC,CASSFIGVGYGYTF
TRBV30,14,TRBJ1-5,-,-,TGTGCCTGGAGTGGAAGCCGAGGCAATCAGCCCCAGCATTTT,CAWSGSRGNQPQHF
TRBV7-2,17,TRBJ2-3,TRBD2,-,TGTGCCAGCAGCTTAGCGGTCGGGCGCGGGGGGTCAGATACGCAGTATTTT,CASSLAVGRGGSDTQYF
TRBV5-6,14,TRBJ1-5,-,-,TGTGCCAGCAGCTTGGGCGGTGGCAATCAGCCCCAGCATTTT,CASSLGGGNQPQHF
TRBV4-1,12,TRBJ1-2,-,few,TGCGCCAGCAGCCAAGATACGGGGCCCTACACCTTC,CASSQDTGPYTF
TRBV5-6,15,TRBJ2-2,-,-,TGTGCCAGCAGCTTGGGGGGCTTAAGCACCGGGGAGCTGTTTTTT,CASSLGGLSTGELFF
TRBV24-1,12,TRBJ1-2,TRBD1,-,TGTGCCACCAGTGATTACAGGGGCGGCTACACCTTC,CATSDYRGGYTF
TRBV20-1,11,TRBJ2-7,-,-,TGCAGTGCTAGGGGCAACTACGAGCAGTACTTC,CSARGNYEQYF
TRBV7-2,16,TRBJ1-2,-,once,TGTGCCAGCAGCTTAGAGATAATGGGACGAGGGCATGGCTACACCTTC,CASSLEIMGRGHGYTF
TRBV6-5,13,TRBJ2-3,-,-,TGTGCCAGCAGTAGGAAGAGCACAGATACGCAGTATTTT,CASSRKSTDTQYF
TRBV6-5,11,TRBJ2-7,-,-,TGTGCCAGCAGGCAGGGGTCCGAGCAGTACTTC,CASRQGSEQYF
TRBV7-2,16,TRBJ2-7,TRBD2,-,TGTGCCAGCAGCTTAGGCCATACTAGCGGGGGAGCTCAGCAGTACTTC,CASSLGHTSGGAQQYF
TRBV6-6,14,TRBJ2-2,-,-,TGTGCCAGCAGTTACTCGGGGAACACCGGGGAGCTGTTTTTT,CASSYSGNTGELFF
TRBV12-3/TRBV12-4,13,TRBJ2-5,TRBD2,-,TGTGCCAGCAGAACTAGCGGAGGGGAGACCCAGTACTTC,CASRTSGGETQYF